A selection of T cell receptor beta chains follows, all from one sample in a study of beta chain features in type 1 diabetes. Method: immunoSEQ multiplex PCR; TCRdb's copy keeps in-frame clones and lacks some. The table shows approximately 730,000 clones, with about an eighth occurring only once. Sequencing used naive CD4+ T cells from blood. Every receptor here comes from a man aged 18 to 35 with type 1 diabetes. The CDR3 runs from the conserved cysteine through the conserved F or W. A D gene is named only where the DNA matches it firmly. Expanded clones get a size class; other rows say once, few or many, or leave the size out.

DNA: TGTGCCAGCTGGTCACGGGCAGGGTGGAACACTGAAGCTTTCTTT
CDR3: CASWSRAGWNTEAFF
D: .
J: TRBJ1-1
length: 15
V: TRBV6-5
size: .

DNA: TGTGCCAGCAGCGTAGGTGCAACTAATGAAAAACTGTTTTTT
CDR3: CASSVGATNEKLFF
D: .
J: TRBJ1-4
length: 14
V: TRBV9
size: few

DNA: TGCGCCAGCAGCTTGGAAGGGACGCCTGAAAAACTGTTTTTT
CDR3: CASSLEGTPEKLFF
D: .
J: TRBJ1-4
length: 14
V: TRBV5-1
size: few

DNA: TGCGCCAGCAGCCATAATAGGGGCAATCAGCCCCAGCATTTT
CDR3: CASSHNRGNQPQHF
D: .
J: TRBJ1-5
length: 14
V: TRBV4-1
size: .

DNA: TGTGCCAGCAGTTACGCGGGACAGGGGCTGGGGGAGACCCAGTACTTC
CDR3: CASSYAGQGLGETQYF
D: TRBD1
J: TRBJ2-5
length: 16
V: TRBV6-6
size: few

DNA: TGCGCCAGCCGTCGGGGTGGCTACACCTTC
CDR3: CASRRGGYTF
D: .
J: TRBJ1-2
length: 10
V: TRBV23-1
size: .

DNA: TGTGCCAGCACCATATACAGGGATGGCCGTGGCTACACCTTC
CDR3: CASTIYRDGRGYTF
D: .
J: TRBJ1-2
length: 14
V: TRBV7-2
size: few

DNA: TGTGCCTGGAGTGTTGGTCGGGACACTGAAGCTTTCTTT
CDR3: CAWSVGRDTEAFF
D: .
J: TRBJ1-1
length: 13
V: TRBV30
size: .

DNA: TGTGCCAGCAGTTCACTCCCCTTGGACAGCACTGAAGCTTTCTTT
CDR3: CASSSLPLDSTEAFF
D: .
J: TRBJ1-1
length: 15
V: TRBV28
size: few

DNA: TGCGCCAGCAGCACCGACAGGGGGCAAGGTGAGCAGTTCTTC
CDR3: CASSTDRGQGEQFF
D: TRBD1
J: TRBJ2-1
length: 14
V: TRBV5-1
size: .

DNA: TGTGCCAGCTCACCGAGTAGGGCTAATCAGCCCCAGCATTTT
CDR3: CASSPSRANQPQHF
D: .
J: TRBJ1-5
length: 14
V: TRBV18
size: .

DNA: TGTGCCAGCACGTCGACAGGGGCAAGTGGCTACACCTTC
CDR3: CASTSTGASGYTF
D: TRBD1
J: TRBJ1-2
length: 13
V: TRBV25-1
size: .